The 24 T cell receptor beta chains listed next were all sequenced from one sample in a study of blood T cell repertoires in COVID-19. Assay used: immunoSEQ multiplex PCR; TCRdb lists only in-frame clones, some missing. This table holds 110,000 to 150,000 clones, around 84% found once. Sequencing was performed on peripheral blood. These receptors all come from a man between 60 and 70 years old with active or convalescent COVID-19.

V and J are TRBV5-1 and TRBJ2-4, with 9 bases identical to TRBD1. The ends lost 0 bases at V and 8 bases at J; junction bases unmatched: 9. The length of the CDR3 is 16 residues. Germline V CDR1 and CDR2: SGHRS, YFSETQ. The CDR3 sequence is CASSLAGTGKADIQYF. Here the CDR3 DNA reads TGCGCCAGCAGCTTGGCCGGGACAGGGAAGGCAGACATTCAGTACTTC.

This clone was recorded once. This rearrangement joins TRBV30 to TRBJ1-1; D may be TRBD1 (5 bases). This CDR3 spans 14 amino acids. The V gene's germline CDR1 is GTSNPN and CDR2 SVGIG (reference sequence). Between the trimmed V and J ends, which lost 0 bases and 3 bases, there was a span of 11 bases. Here the CDR3 reads CAWSVYGADTEAFF. DNA of the CDR3: TGTGCCTGGAGTGTTTATGGGGCCGACACTGAAGCTTTCTTT.

The CDR3 loop is CASSEGDAPNYGYTF. The CDR3 DNA reads as TGTGCCAGCAGCGAGGGGGACGCCCCTAACTATGGCTACACCTTC. V is TRBV5-4 and J is TRBJ1-2, with D possibly matching TRBD1 (6 bases). The CDR3 covers 15 residues. The V gene's germline CDR1 is SGHNT and CDR2 YYREEE (reference sequence). The V and J ends lost 4 bases and 0 bases respectively, with 13 bases between them.

The sample holds one count of this clone. The CDR3 sequence is CASSYGGTQANYGYTF. The CDR3 DNA follows: TGCGCCAGCAGCTATGGGGGCACTCAAGCAAACTATGGCTACACCTTC. V gene TRBV5-1 combines with J gene TRBJ1-2; TRBD1 is a possible D gene (6 bases). The CDR3 has 16 amino acids. Germline assignment: CDR1 SGHRS and CDR2 YFSETQ. V lost 3 bases to trimming and J lost 2 bases, with 17 bases between them. The full variable domain, completed using reference TRBV5-1 and TRBJ1-2, is KAGVTQTPRYLIKTRGQQVTLSCSPISGHRSVSWYQQTPGQGLQFLFEYFSETQRNKGNFPGRFSGRQFSNSRSEMNVSTLELGDSALYLCASSYGGTQANYGYTFGSGTRLTVV.

This chain links TRBV7-8 with TRBJ1-5; possibly TRBD1 for D (5 bases). Germline V lookup: CDR1 SGHVS, CDR2 FQNEAQ. The ends were cut back, 1 base at V and 9 bases at J, with 19 bases in the middle. The length of the CDR3 is 16 residues. CDR3 nucleotides: TGTGCCAGCAGCTTAGAGTCCGGGACTTACCCCATGCCCCAGCATTTT. This codes for CASSLESGTYPMPQHF.

The chain employs TRBV27 and TRBJ1-5; D may be TRBD1 (5 bases). Per the germline V gene, CDR1 is MNHEY and CDR2 is SMNVEV (reference sequence). The ends were cut back, 6 bases at V and 1 base at J, with 19 bases in the middle. The CDR3 sequence is 17 residues long. The CDR3 bases are TGTGCCAGCAGGGCCATTTCAGGGCAGCCCAGCAATCAGCCCCAGCATTTT. Its translation is CASRAISGQPSNQPQHF.

The CDR3 loop is CAWSVTSGAYNEQFF. The CDR3 DNA follows: TGTGCCTGGAGTGTCACTAGCGGGGCCTACAATGAGCAGTTCTTC. V usage is TRBV30 and J usage is TRBJ2-1, with 10 bases aligning to TRBD2. CDR1 is GTSNPN and CDR2 is SVGIG in the germline V gene (reference sequence). V lost 0 bases, J lost 2 bases, and 1 base stayed unmatched. The CDR3 is 15 amino acids.

In nucleotides, the CDR3 is TGCAGTGCTAGCGGGGACTATGGCTACACCTTC. It yields the protein CSASGDYGYTF. The V call is TRBV20-1, the J call TRBJ1-2; D is ambiguous. The germline V and J ends were trimmed by 3 bases and 3 bases, with 5 bases remaining between them. This CDR3 is built from 11 residues. The germline CDR1 and CDR2 sequences are DFQATT and SNEGSKA (reference sequence).

The rearrangement links TRBV6-4 to TRBJ1-1; TRBD1 might be the D (5 bases). The CDR3 has 15 amino acids. Trimming shortened V by 5 bases and J by 1 base, and 14 bases separated the two germline ends. CDR1 MRHNA and CDR2 SNTAGT come from the germline V gene. The CDR3 sequence: CASSPSSGGNTEAFF. The CDR3 coding sequence is TGTGCCAGCAGTCCCTCATCGGGGGGGAACACTGAAGCTTTCTTT.

This chain links TRBV5-5 with TRBJ2-1; D may be TRBD2 (6 bases). Germline CDR1 SGHKS, CDR2 YYEKEE (reference sequence). This CDR3 is 15 amino acids long. Trimming cost V 7 bases and J 7 bases, with 21 bases left between them. The CDR3 spells CASSGPEGLWNEQFF. The CDR3 nucleotides read TGTGCCAGCTCCGGCCCGGAGGGCCTATGGAATGAGCAGTTCTTC.

The V gene is TRBV7-9, the J gene TRBJ1-2; no firm D call. This CDR3 has 13 residues. Germline-derived CDR1 and CDR2 are SEHNR and FQNEAQ (reference sequence). V was clipped by 4 bases and J by 8 bases, with 14 bases between them. This chain's CDR3 is CASSYPAGGGYTF. CDR3 in DNA: TGTGCCAGCAGCTACCCGGCGGGAGGGGGCTACACCTTC.

The chain uses TRBV6-5 and TRBJ2-7, with a possible D match to TRBD1 (6 bases). This CDR3 is 15 amino acids long. The V and J ends lost 5 bases and 0 bases respectively, with 14 bases between them. The germline V gene encodes CDR1 MNHEY and CDR2 SVGAGI. The CDR3 sequence: CASSPKTGISYEQYF. The CDR3 nucleotides are TGTGCCAGCAGTCCAAAAACAGGGATCTCCTACGAGCAGTACTTC.

The rearrangement links TRBV27 to TRBJ2-5; TRBD2 matches at 12 bases. Germline V gives CDR1 MNHEY, CDR2 SMNVEV (reference sequence). Trimming removed 5 bases from V and 5 bases from J; junction bases left unmatched: 6. There are 15 residues in the CDR3. The CDR3 DNA is TGTGCCAGCAGTGTGACTAGCGGGGGAATCGAGACCCAGTACTTC. Translated: CASSVTSGGIETQYF.

This sequence joins TRBV5-1 and TRBJ2-4, with a possible D match to TRBD1 (6 bases). The ends were cut back, 4 bases at V and 8 bases at J, with 10 bases in the middle. Germline-derived CDR1 and CDR2 are SGHRS and YFSETQ. This CDR3 region has 12 residues. The CDR3 coding sequence is TGCGCCAGCAGCCAACAGGGAGACATTCAGTACTTC. Protein: CASSQQGDIQYF.

The gene calls are TRBV9 and TRBJ2-6, with D perhaps TRBD2 (7 bases). The V and J ends lost 4 bases and 1 base respectively, with 18 bases between them. Germline V CDR1 and CDR2: SGDLS, YYNGEE. CDR3 length: 18 residues. The CDR3 DNA sequence: TGTGCCAGCAGCTCCCGAGGGGGGGTTTCGTCTGGGGCCAACGTCCTGACTTTC. Translating it yields CASSSRGGVSSGANVLTF. The full variable domain, its missing parts supplied by reference TRBV9 and TRBJ2-6, is DSGVTQTPKHLITATGQRVTLRCSPRSGDLSVYWYQQSLDQGLQFLIQYYNGEERAKGNILERFSAQQFPDLHSELNLSSLELGDSALYFCASSSRGGVSSGANVLTFGAGSRLTVL.

This sequence joins TRBV4-3 and TRBJ1-2, with TRBD1 as a possible D gene (5 bases). The germline V gene encodes CDR1 LGHNA and CDR2 YSLEER. The CDR3 consists of 15 residues. V was clipped by 0 bases and J by 7 bases, with 15 bases between them. DNA for the CDR3: TGCGCCAGCAGCCAAGATTTGTCAGGGTCATCTGGCTACACCTTC. Protein: CASSQDLSGSSGYTF.

The CDR3 nucleotides are TGTGCCAGCAGGGCGGAGAGTCACTCTGGAAACACCATATATTTT. It encodes CASRAESHSGNTIYF. The chain links TRBV7-2 to TRBJ1-3; D is uncertain. Trimming left V 6 bases short and J 0 bases short, with 12 bases between. This CDR3 comprises 15 residues. Germline lookup yields CDR1 SGHTA and CDR2 FQGNSA.

This rearrangement joins TRBV19 to TRBJ2-1; TRBD2 agrees at 16 bases. The CDR3 sequence is 18 residues long. Trimming took 7 bases from V and 7 from J; bases not matched to a gene: 13. Looked up from germline, CDR1 is LNHDA and CDR2 is SQIVND (reference sequence). CDR3 protein: CASTRPGTSGRARNEQFF. The CDR3 DNA follows: TGTGCCAGTACTAGGCCCGGGACTAGCGGGAGGGCCCGGAATGAGCAGTTCTTC.

The CDR3 protein is CASSTYGLHTDTQYF. CDR3 DNA sequence: TGTGCCAGCAGTACTTATGGGCTCCACACAGATACGCAGTATTTT. The chain has TRBV27 and TRBJ2-3, with D uncertain. Trimming took 5 bases from V and 2 from J, leaving 14 bases between them. CDR1 and CDR2 (germline): MNHEY, SMNVEV (reference sequence). The CDR3 spans 15 residues.

Only one count was recorded for this clone. The chain is built from TRBV19 and TRBJ1-1; 8 positions agree with TRBD1. This CDR3 spans 14 amino acids. CDR1 is LNHDA, CDR2 SQIVND, per germline (reference sequence). V lost 6 bases, J lost 0 bases, and 3 bases stayed unmatched. The chain's CDR3 is CASRPTGVNTEAFF. The CDR3 DNA reads TGTGCCAGTAGACCGACAGGGGTGAACACTGAAGCTTTCTTT.

The table lists this clone with a count of one. This chain joins TRBV4-3 and TRBJ1-2, with D perhaps matching TRBD1 (5 bases). Trimming removed 1 base at V and 2 bases at J, with 14 bases between. This CDR3 has 16 amino acids. CDR1 and CDR2 from the germline V gene are LGHNA and YSLEER. The CDR3, as DNA: TGCGCCAGCAGCCAAGTATCCCTGGCAGGGAACTATGGCTACACCTTC. Its translation: CASSQVSLAGNYGYTF.

J is TRBJ1-5 and V is TRBV5-1; D might be TRBD1 (5 bases). The CDR3 runs to 14 residues. CDR1 and CDR2 from the germline V gene are SGHRS and YFSETQ. Between the trimmed V and J ends, which lost 0 bases and 4 bases, there was a span of 8 bases. The CDR3 DNA follows: TGCGCCAGCAGCTTGGGACAGCCAAATCAGCCCCAGCATTTT. Translated, it gives CASSLGQPNQPQHF.

This clone has only a few counts. The genes are TRBV30 and TRBJ1-4; weak D call: TRBD1 (5 bases). CDR1 and CDR2 (germline): GTSNPN, SVGIG (reference sequence). Trimming removed 2 bases from V and 4 bases from J, with 11 bases in between. The CDR3 runs 14 residues. Written as DNA, the CDR3 is TGTGCCTGGAGTAGACAGCTTTATAATGAAAAACTGTTTTTT. Protein product: CAWSRQLYNEKLFF. Filled out from reference TRBV30 and TRBJ1-4, the complete variable domain reads SQTIHQWPATLVQPVGSPLSLECTVEGTSNPNLYWYRQAAGRGLQLLFYSVGIGQISSEVPQNLSASRPQDRQFILSSKKLLLSDSGFYLCAWSRQLYNEKLFFGSGTQLSVL.

This CDR3 is CASMRLAEGPVDTQYF. The CDR3 DNA follows: TGTGCCAGCATGAGGCTAGCGGAAGGGCCAGTAGATACGCAGTATTTT. The chain combines TRBV2 with TRBJ2-3, with TRBD2 matching 7 bases. The trim removed 7 bases at V and 5 bases at J, leaving 15 bases unmatched. This CDR3 spans 16 amino acids. Germline values: CDR1 SNHLY, CDR2 FYNNEI.